This T cell receptor beta chain originates from a study of T cell repertoires in cytomegalovirus infection. Overall study context: Researchers turned to recently identified HLA-C-restricted CMV epitopes as well as well-studied HLA-B-restricted ones. Based on public TCR beta signatures, there were indications of CMV infection and of a matching HLA type.

Remarks on this clonotype: The antigen remains unidentified.

TCRdb analysed the reads with MiXCR anew, one entry per CDR3 protein. The data show roughly 990,000 distinct CDR3 sequences, roughly 30% seen once. CDR1 is SGHNT and CDR2 is YYREEE in the germline V gene (reference sequence). The CDR3 length is 16 residues. The V and J ends lost 6 bases and 1 base, in that order; junction bases with no gene match: 11. Study outcomes and limitations: Of the TCR beta families, the public ones yielded a cumulative frequency that identified carriers of CMV plus the relevant HLA. HLA-C-restricted CMV clonotypes gave the most frequent clonotype in two of eight donors.

Sequencing was performed on cultured CD8+ T cells from PBMCs, taken from culture after CMV antigen stimulation. The V and J genes are TRBV5-4 and TRBJ1-1, with TRBD1 identical over 8 bases. This receptor was identified in a human donor in good health (CMV status not recorded). Some clones in this sample may be carry-over from other donors' samples. The CDR3: CASISNQGAPNTEAFF. Written as DNA, the CDR3 is TGTGCCAGCATCTCAAATCAGGGGGCCCCGAACACTGAAGCTTTCTTT.